The present TCR beta chain was sequenced within a study of blood T cell repertoires in COVID-19. Looking at the study overall: Sites in the United States, Italy and Spain provided acute and convalescent COVID-19 samples. T cells, B-cell-depleted T cells, or PBMCs provided the cDNA or gDNA that served as material.

The CDR3 totals 14 residues. Germline trimming cut 4 bases from V and 0 bases from J; bases unmatched to any gene: 2. Germline-derived CDR1 and CDR2 are MNHEY and SVGAGI. As originally analysed: Amplified reference gene primers provided the basis for estimating nucleated cell counts. This table comes from immunoSEQ multiplex PCR, and its TCRdb copy is limited to in-frame clones, with some not included. That table supplies the V and J calls and clone size; D and trimming were determined from the DNA. In the table there are 100,000 to 150,000 clones, approximately 74% of which are singletons. Sequencing input: peripheral blood. The chain uses TRBV6-5 and TRBJ2-7, with TRBD2 identical over 8 bases. The clonotype originates from a man aged 55-75 years with acute or convalescent COVID-19. The CDR3: CASSLAGSSYEQYF. CDR3 nucleotide sequence: TGTGCCAGCAGTTTAGCGGGGAGCTCCTACGAGCAGTACTTC.